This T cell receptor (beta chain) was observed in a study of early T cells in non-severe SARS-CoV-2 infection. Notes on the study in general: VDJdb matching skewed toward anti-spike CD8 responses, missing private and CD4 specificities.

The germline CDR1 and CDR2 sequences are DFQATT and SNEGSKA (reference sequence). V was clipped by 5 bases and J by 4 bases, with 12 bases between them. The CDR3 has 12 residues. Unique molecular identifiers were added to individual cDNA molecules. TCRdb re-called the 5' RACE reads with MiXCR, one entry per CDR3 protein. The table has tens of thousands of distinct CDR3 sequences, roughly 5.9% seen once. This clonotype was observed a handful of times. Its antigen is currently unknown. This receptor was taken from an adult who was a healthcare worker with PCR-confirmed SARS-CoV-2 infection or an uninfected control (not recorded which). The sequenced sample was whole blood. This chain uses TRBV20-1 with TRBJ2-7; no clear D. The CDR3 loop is CSALTPSYEQYF. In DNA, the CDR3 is TGCAGTGCTTTGACCCCCTCATACGAGCAGTACTTC.